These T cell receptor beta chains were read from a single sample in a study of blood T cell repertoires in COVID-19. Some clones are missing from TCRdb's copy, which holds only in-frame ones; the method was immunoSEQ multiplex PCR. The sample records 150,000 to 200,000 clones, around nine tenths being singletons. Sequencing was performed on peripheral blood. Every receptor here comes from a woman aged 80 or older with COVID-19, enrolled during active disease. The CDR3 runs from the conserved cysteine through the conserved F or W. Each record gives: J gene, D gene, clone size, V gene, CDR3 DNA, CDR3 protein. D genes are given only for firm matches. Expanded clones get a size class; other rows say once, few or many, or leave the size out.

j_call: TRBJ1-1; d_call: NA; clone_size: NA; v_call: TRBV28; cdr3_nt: TGTGCCAGCAGCCGGAACACTGAAGCTTTCTTT; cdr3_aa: CASSRNTEAFF
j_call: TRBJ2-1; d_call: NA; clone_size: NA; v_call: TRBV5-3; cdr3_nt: TGTGCCAGAAGCTTGGGCAGGTCCTACAATGAGCAGTTCTTC; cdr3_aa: CARSLGRSYNEQFF
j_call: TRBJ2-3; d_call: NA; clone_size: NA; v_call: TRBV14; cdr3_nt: TGTGCCAGCAGCCCGGGGTCCCCTGCAACAGATACGCAGTATTTT; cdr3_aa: CASSPGSPATDTQYF
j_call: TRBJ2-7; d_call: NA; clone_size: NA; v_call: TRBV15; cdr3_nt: TGTGCCACCAGCAGCCTTGGGGCCTCCTACGAGCAGTACTTC; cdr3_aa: CATSSLGASYEQYF
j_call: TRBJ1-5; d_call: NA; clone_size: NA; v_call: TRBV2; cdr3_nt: TGTGCCAGCAGTGCACGAGGAGATAGCAATCAGCCCCAGCATTTT; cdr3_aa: CASSARGDSNQPQHF
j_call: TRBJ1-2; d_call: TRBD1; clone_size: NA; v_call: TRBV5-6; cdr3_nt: TGTGCCAGCAGCTGGCGCGGGACAGGGGGGGACCACTATGGCTACACCTTC; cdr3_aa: CASSWRGTGGDHYGYTF
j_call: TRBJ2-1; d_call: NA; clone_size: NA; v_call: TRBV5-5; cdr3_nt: TGTGCCAGCAGCTTGTATCCAGACAATGAGCAGTTCTTC; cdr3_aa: CASSLYPDNEQFF
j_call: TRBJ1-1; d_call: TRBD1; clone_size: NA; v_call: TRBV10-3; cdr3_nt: TGTGCCATCAGTGGAGCCGGGACAGGGAACACTGAAGCTTTCTTT; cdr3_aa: CAISGAGTGNTEAFF
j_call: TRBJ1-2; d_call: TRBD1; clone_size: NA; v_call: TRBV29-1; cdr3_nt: TGCAGCGCCGCATCACAGGGACAGGGATATGGCTACACCTTC; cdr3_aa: CSAASQGQGYGYTF
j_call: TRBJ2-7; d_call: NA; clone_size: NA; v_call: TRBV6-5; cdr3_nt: TGTGCCAGCAGTTACCTTCTGGAGCAGTACTTC; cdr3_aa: CASSYLLEQYF
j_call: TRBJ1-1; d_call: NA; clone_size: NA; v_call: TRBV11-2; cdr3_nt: TGTGCCAGCAGCTTCGGTACACATATTGGACATGATGCTTTCTTT; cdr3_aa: CASSFGTHIGHDAFF
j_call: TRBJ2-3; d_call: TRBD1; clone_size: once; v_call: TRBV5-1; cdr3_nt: TGCGCCAGCAGCAGCACAGGGGGGAGCACAGATACGCAGTATTTT; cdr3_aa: CASSSTGGSTDTQYF
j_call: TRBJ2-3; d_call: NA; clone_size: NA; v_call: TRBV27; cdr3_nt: TGTGCCAGCAGTTTGGAGGCTCGGCGCGCAGATACGCAGTATTTT; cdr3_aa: CASSLEARRADTQYF
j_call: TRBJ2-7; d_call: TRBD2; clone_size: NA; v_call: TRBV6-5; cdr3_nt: TGTGCCAGCAGTCCTAGCGGGAGCGGCGAGCAGTACTTC; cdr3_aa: CASSPSGSGEQYF
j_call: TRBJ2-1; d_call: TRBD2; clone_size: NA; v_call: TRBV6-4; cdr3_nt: TGTGCCAGCAGTGAAATAGCGGGAGGTTACAATGAGCAGTTCTTC; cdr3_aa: CASSEIAGGYNEQFF
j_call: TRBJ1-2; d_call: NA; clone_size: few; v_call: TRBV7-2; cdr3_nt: TGTGCCAGCAGCTCGAACCACCTAGGCTCGGGTGGCTACACCTTC; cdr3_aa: CASSSNHLGSGGYTF
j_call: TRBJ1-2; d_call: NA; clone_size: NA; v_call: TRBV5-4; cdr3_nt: TGTGCCAGCAGCTTGGACGGGGTCTTGGGCTACACCTTC; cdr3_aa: CASSLDGVLGYTF
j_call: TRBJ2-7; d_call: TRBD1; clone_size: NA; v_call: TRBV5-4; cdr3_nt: TGTGCCAGCAGCTTGCCGGGACAGATCAACGAGCAGTACTTC; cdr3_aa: CASSLPGQINEQYF
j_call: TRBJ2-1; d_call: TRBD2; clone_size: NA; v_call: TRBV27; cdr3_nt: TGTGCCAGCAGAGGACTAGCGGGAGCCGAGTTCTTC; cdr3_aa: CASRGLAGAEFF
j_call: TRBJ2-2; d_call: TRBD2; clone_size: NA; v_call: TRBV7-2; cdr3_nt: TGTGCCAGCACCCCAGCGGGAGGGCTAGCCGGGGAGCTGTTTTTT; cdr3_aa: CASTPAGGLAGELFF
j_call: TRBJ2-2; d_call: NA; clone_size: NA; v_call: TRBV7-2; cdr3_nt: TGTGCCAGCAGCAACGCCGGACAGTACACCGGGGAGCTGTTTTTT; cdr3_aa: CASSNAGQYTGELFF
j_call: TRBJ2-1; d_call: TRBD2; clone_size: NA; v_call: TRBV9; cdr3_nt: TGTGCCAGCACGAGCGGGGGCCTCTACAATGAGCAGTTCTTC; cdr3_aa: CASTSGGLYNEQFF
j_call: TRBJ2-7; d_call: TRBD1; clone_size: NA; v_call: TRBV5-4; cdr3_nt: TGTGCCAGCAGCTCGGACAGGGGGGGCTACGAGCAGTACTTC; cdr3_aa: CASSSDRGGYEQYF
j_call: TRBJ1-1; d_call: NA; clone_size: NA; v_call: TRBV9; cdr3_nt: TGTGCCAGCAGCGTAGGGGGAGTAGGTACTGAAGCTTTCTTT; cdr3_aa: CASSVGGVGTEAFF
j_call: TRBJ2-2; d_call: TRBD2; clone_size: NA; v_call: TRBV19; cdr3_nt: TGTGCCAGTAGTATAGGCGGGACTTCCCGGGGGGTTACCGGGGAGCTGTTTTTT; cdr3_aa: CASSIGGTSRGVTGELFF